These T cell receptor beta chains were read from a single sample in a study of blood T cell repertoires in COVID-19. Here immunoSEQ multiplex PCR was the method, and the copy in TCRdb shows in-frame clones only, minus some. The table has around 300,000 clones, 80% to 90% seen once. Specimen: peripheral blood. These TCRs come from a woman in her 70s with acute or convalescent COVID-19. The conserved cysteine and the conserved F or W are not part of the CDR3 here.

J,V,CDR3
TRBJ2-2,TRBV18,ASKTSGGFANTGELF
TRBJ1-4,TRBV19,AMVTGREGEKLF
TRBJ2-1,TRBV20-1,SASSGGGSMVQF
TRBJ2-3,TRBV2,ASSSDRALGTQY
TRBJ1-2,TRBV4-2,ASSQEGVTATSPYGYT
TRBJ1-5,TRBV4-1,ASSHTGSNQPQH
TRBJ2-6,TRBV7-9,ASSQRQQVIVTGANVLT
TRBJ2-3,TRBV6-1,ASSEGGQDTQY
TRBJ2-7,TRBV6-1,ASSERASEQY
TRBJ1-2,TRBV5-6,ASSRDTYGYT
TRBJ1-1,TRBV6-5,ASRSSVNTEAF
TRBJ2-7,TRBV28,ASSAYTGRRSEQY
TRBJ1-2,TRBV29-1,SVGREGLSNYGYT
TRBJ2-5,TRBV3-1/TRBV3-2,ASSQGQQETQY
TRBJ1-4,TRBV7-2,ASSPGFQAPNEKLF
TRBJ2-3,TRBV3-1/TRBV3-2,ASSNRGGLTDTQY
TRBJ2-5,TRBV28,ASSLLHETQY
TRBJ1-6,TRBV12-3/TRBV12-4,ASSFRNSPLH
TRBJ2-7,TRBV19,ASSGQGTYEQY
TRBJ2-1,TRBV19,ASRGLAAISYNEQF
TRBJ2-1,TRBV12-3/TRBV12-4,ASSLRGLDEQF
TRBJ1-5,TRBV2,ASSAQGGNQPQH
TRBJ1-1,TRBV19,ASYEGATEAF
TRBJ2-1,TRBV24-1,ATSDLGTGDNEQF
TRBJ2-1,TRBV2,ASSFSGANYNEQF
TRBJ2-4,TRBV5-6,ASSRRGFGDIQY
TRBJ1-2,TRBV7-9,ASSPGLYGYT
TRBJ1-2,TRBV12-3/TRBV12-4,ASRTTGKDGYT
TRBJ1-1,TRBV20-1,SAWRNTEAF
TRBJ2-7,TRBV13,ASSPRTGDPYEQY
TRBJ1-2,TRBV5-1,ASSLGGGTRSGYT
TRBJ1-1,TRBV5-4,ASSFLTGGRGRAF
TRBJ2-3,TRBV5-4,ASSLSAGPTDTQY
TRBJ2-2,TRBV13,ASRTARGTGELF
TRBJ1-2,TRBV4-1,ASSQGRGRSDGYT
TRBJ2-1,TRBV20-1,SASKGAPPADEQF
TRBJ1-3,TRBV5-6,ASSLVGAVSGNTIY
TRBJ1-4,TRBV6-6,ASSLDRANEKLF
TRBJ1-4,TRBV11-2,ASSRQGVNEKLF
TRBJ2-1,TRBV5-5,ASSLITNEQF
TRBJ1-4,TRBV2,ASSLTQVLWEKLF
TRBJ2-7,TRBV10-3,AIGPGYEQY
TRBJ2-7,TRBV3-1/TRBV3-2,ASSQDRGGYEQY
TRBJ1-1,TRBV13,ASSLGLGGKGTEAF
TRBJ1-5,TRBV5-1,ASSPTPTGGQPQH
TRBJ1-5,TRBV2,ASRVQGSNQPQH